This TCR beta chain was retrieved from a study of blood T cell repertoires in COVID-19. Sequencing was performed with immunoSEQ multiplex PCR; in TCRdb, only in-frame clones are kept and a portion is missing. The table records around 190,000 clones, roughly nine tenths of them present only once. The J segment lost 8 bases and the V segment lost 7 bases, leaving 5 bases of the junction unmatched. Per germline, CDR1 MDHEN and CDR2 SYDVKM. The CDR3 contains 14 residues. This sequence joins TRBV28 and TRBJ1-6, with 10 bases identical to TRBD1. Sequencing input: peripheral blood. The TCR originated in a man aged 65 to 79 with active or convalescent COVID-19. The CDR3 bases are TGTGCCAGCACATTGACAGGGGGCTATTCACCCCTCCACTTT. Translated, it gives CASTLTGGYSPLHF. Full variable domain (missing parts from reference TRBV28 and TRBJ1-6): DVKVTQSSRYLVKRTGEKVFLECVQDMDHENMFWYRQDPGLGLRLIYFSYDVKMKEKGDIPEGYSVSREKKERFSLILESASTNQTSMYLCASTLTGGYSPLHFGNGTRLTVT.